One and the same sample provided the 27 T cell receptor beta chains below, sequenced in a study of blood T cell repertoires in COVID-19. The method was immunoSEQ multiplex PCR; TCRdb's version includes in-frame clones alone and lacks a portion of them. The sample lists roughly 20,000 clones; over 70% were seen once. The sample consisted of peripheral blood. The receptors were sampled from a man at least 80 years old with acute or convalescent COVID-19.

The chain carries TRBV30 and TRBJ2-3; 8 bases align to TRBD2. The germline V gene encodes CDR1 GTSNPN and CDR2 SVGIG (reference sequence). The CDR3 runs 16 residues. With V trimmed by 0 bases and J by 4 bases, 9 bases remained unmatched. The CDR3 loop reads CAWSVESGGLPDTQYF. In nucleotides, the CDR3 is TGTGCCTGGAGTGTAGAAAGCGGGGGACTACCAGATACGCAGTATTTT. The whole variable domain, remainder taken from reference TRBV30 and TRBJ2-3, is SQTIHQWPATLVQPVGSPLSLECTVEGTSNPNLYWYRQAAGRGLQLLFYSVGIGQISSEVPQNLSASRPQDRQFILSSKKLLLSDSGFYLCAWSVESGGLPDTQYFGPGTRLTVL.

V is TRBV2 and J is TRBJ1-3, with D possibly being TRBD1 (5 bases). There are 14 residues in the CDR3. Germline V lookup: CDR1 SNHLY, CDR2 FYNNEI. Trimming pared 5 bases from V and 3 bases from J, leaving 11 bases between. The CDR3 DNA follows: TGTGCCAGCAGTTCAGCGGGGGATGGAAACACCATATATTTT. Amino acid sequence: CASSSAGDGNTIYF. The whole variable domain, remainder taken from reference TRBV2 and TRBJ1-3, is EPEVTQTPSHQVTQMGQEVILRCVPISNHLYFYWYRQILGQKVEFLVSFYNNEISEKSEIFDDQFSVERPDGSNFTLKIRSTKLEDSAMYFCASSSAGDGNTIYFGEGSWLTVV.

This clone is a singleton in its sample. The chain's CDR3 is CATSRPGTGAVEQFF. The CDR3 DNA is TGTGCCACCAGCAGACCCGGGACAGGGGCAGTTGAGCAGTTCTTC. This rearrangement joins TRBV15 to TRBJ2-1; 10 bases fit TRBD1. This CDR3 is 15 amino acids long. CDR1 LNHNV and CDR2 YYDKDF come from the germline V gene (reference sequence). The V gene end was trimmed by 2 bases and the J gene end by 9 bases; junction bases not matched to a gene: 7.

The CDR3 DNA reads as TGTGCCAGCAGCTTAGTAGATCTCGACACAGATACGCAGTATTTT. Its translation is CASSLVDLDTDTQYF. This rearrangement joins TRBV7-2 to TRBJ2-3; D gene uncertain. V was cut by 1 base and J by 2 bases, with 10 bases left in between. This CDR3 contains 15 residues. Looked up from germline, CDR1 is SGHTA and CDR2 is FQGNSA.

CDR3 in DNA: TGTGCCAGCAGCGTAGAGGGGGCAGGGGAAGAGACCCAGTACTTC. This translates into CASSVEGAGEETQYF. The chain couples TRBV9 to TRBJ2-5; 7 positions match TRBD1. Germline CDR1 reads SGDLS; CDR2 reads YYNGEE. CDR3 length: 15 amino acids. V trimming: 0 bases; J trimming: 3 bases; junction bases outside the gene matches: 5.

V and J are TRBV10-2 and TRBJ1-5; D may be TRBD1 (5 bases). The V end lost 0 bases, the J end lost 10 bases, and 10 bases lay between the germline ends. This CDR3 contains 13 residues. Germline V lookup: CDR1 WSHSY, CDR2 SAAADI. The CDR3, as DNA: TGCGCCAGCAGTGAGTCGGGGGGTGGACCCCAGCATTTT. Protein sequence: CASSESGGGPQHF.

V usage is TRBV7-2 and J usage is TRBJ2-5; D is unresolved. CDR1 SGHTA and CDR2 FQGNSA come from the germline V gene. Trimming pared 7 bases from V and 1 base from J, leaving 16 bases between. The CDR3 totals 15 residues. CDR3 sequence: CASTRNGIPQETQYF. In nucleotides, the CDR3 is TGTGCCAGCACCCGTAACGGTATCCCCCAAGAGACCCAGTACTTC.

CDR3 sequence reads: CASSAGTANTEAFF. As DNA, the CDR3 is TGCGCCAGCAGCGCCGGGACAGCGAACACTGAAGCTTTCTTT. This sequence joins TRBV5-1 and TRBJ1-1, with 7 bases matching TRBD1. The CDR3 contains 14 residues. After removal of 4 bases from V and 1 base from J, the junction contained 4 bases not matched to a gene. In germline, CDR1 is SGHRS, CDR2 YFSETQ.

The rearrangement uses TRBV19 and TRBJ1-1; D may be TRBD1 (6 bases). Trimming took 7 bases from V and 0 from J, leaving 9 bases between them. This CDR3 is built from 13 residues. Germline CDR1 and CDR2: LNHDA and SQIVND (reference sequence). The CDR3 loop reads CASNRALNTEAFF. The CDR3 coding sequence is TGTGCCAGTAACAGGGCGTTGAACACTGAAGCTTTCTTT.

Regarding this clone: Without the conserved terminal phenylalanine or tryptophan, this CDR3 likely stems from a read error. The V call is TRBV7-2, the J call TRBJ1-2; possibly TRBD1 for D (5 bases). Germline V CDR1 and CDR2: SGHTA, FQGNSA. V was clipped by 5 bases and J by 2 bases, with 18 bases between them. The CDR3 spans 16 residues. The CDR3 sequence: CASSPNPAGRNYGYTL. CDR3 nucleotide sequence: TGTGCCAGCAGCCCGAACCCAGCAGGGAGGAACTATGGCTACACCCTC.

This clone appeared once. The chain links TRBV11-1 to TRBJ2-7; possibly TRBD1 for D (5 bases). The CDR3 length is 13 residues. V was clipped by 2 bases and J by 2 bases, with 7 bases between them. From germline, CDR1 is SGHAT and CDR2 FQDESV (reference sequence). The CDR3 loop is CASSLTGAYEQYF. The CDR3 DNA sequence: TGTGCCAGCAGCTTAACAGGAGCCTACGAGCAGTACTTC.

This chain joins TRBV19 and TRBJ2-5; TRBD2 agrees at 12 bases. The CDR3 sequence is 13 residues long. Per the germline V gene, CDR1 is LNHDA and CDR2 is SQIVND (reference sequence). The trim removed 7 bases at V and 5 bases at J, leaving 2 bases unmatched. The CDR3 loop reads CASTSGGAETQYF. CDR3 sequence (DNA): TGTGCCAGTACTAGCGGGGGGGCCGAGACCCAGTACTTC.

This clone has a single count. The gene calls are TRBV2 and TRBJ1-1; TRBD1 agrees at 10 bases. CDR1 and CDR2 (germline): SNHLY, FYNNEI. The J segment lost 5 bases and the V segment lost 5 bases, leaving 5 bases of the junction unmatched. CDR3 size: 14 residues. The CDR3 is CASSKTGGNTEAFF. DNA of the CDR3: TGTGCCAGCAGTAAGACAGGGGGCAATACTGAAGCTTTCTTT.

This clone was detected only a few times. V and J are TRBV7-8 and TRBJ1-1; D ambiguous. Trimming pared 4 bases from V and 10 bases from J, leaving 16 bases between. This CDR3 is 13 amino acids long. Germline assignment: CDR1 SGHVS and CDR2 FQNEAQ. The CDR3 protein is CASSSNLQVGAFF. The CDR3 bases are TGTGCCAGCAGCTCCAATCTGCAGGTGGGAGCTTTCTTT.

This clone has a single count. V and J are TRBV6-2 or TRBV6-3 and TRBJ2-3; the D gene is possibly TRBD2 (6 bases). CDR1 and CDR2 from the germline V gene are MNHEY and SVGEGT. This CDR3 is built from 15 residues. The V end was cut by 3 bases, the J end by 0 bases, with 10 bases between. CDR3 region: CASSYSGLSTDTQYF. DNA of the CDR3: TGTGCCAGCAGTTATAGCGGACTTAGCACAGATACGCAGTATTTT.

The V gene is TRBV29-1, the J gene TRBJ2-7; no clear D. The CDR3 runs to 12 residues. The V end was cut by 1 base, the J end by 6 bases, with 10 bases between. Germline lookup yields CDR1 SQVTM and CDR2 ANQGSEA. This CDR3 reads CSVEVRSTEQYF. Here the CDR3 DNA reads TGCAGCGTTGAAGTCAGGTCGACCGAGCAGTACTTC.

This clone was picked up a small number of times. The gene calls are TRBV5-1 and TRBJ2-7; no definite D call. Per the germline V gene, CDR1 is SGHRS and CDR2 is YFSETQ. The CDR3 loop spans 14 amino acids. The V gene lost 2 bases and the J gene lost 2 bases, with 11 bases spanning the gap. The CDR3 reads CASSFNFGPYEQYF. The CDR3 bases are TGCGCCAGCAGCTTCAATTTCGGTCCCTACGAGCAGTACTTC.

This sequence joins TRBV2 and TRBJ1-6; TRBD1 aligns across 8 bases. Unmatched junction bases numbered 3, after V lost 4 bases and J lost 7 bases. The CDR3 is 14 residues long. Germline CDR1 reads SNHLY; CDR2 reads FYNNEI. This CDR3 reads CASSGGQGNSPLHF. Written as DNA, the CDR3 is TGTGCCAGCAGTGGTGGACAGGGAAATTCACCCCTCCACTTT.

The rearrangement uses TRBV7-3 and TRBJ2-2; a possible D gene is TRBD2 (6 bases). V gave up 2 bases and J gave up 7 bases, with 14 bases separating them. Germline V gene sequence: CDR1 SGHTA, CDR2 FQGTGA. The CDR3 extends over 15 amino acids. CDR3 DNA: TGTGCCAGCAGCTTATTTAGTCGGGGAGGCGGGGAGCTGTTTTTT. This codes for CASSLFSRGGGELFF.

This clone came up a few times. The chain links TRBV18 to TRBJ2-5; D is possibly TRBD1 (6 bases). The V end was cut by 6 bases, the J end by 2 bases, with 10 bases between. Germline assignment: CDR1 KGHSH and CDR2 LQKENI. The CDR3 runs 13 residues. In nucleotides, the CDR3 is TGTGCCAGCTCGGTCGGACAGCAAGAGACCCAGTACTTC. Amino acids: CASSVGQQETQYF.

J is TRBJ1-5 and V is TRBV12-3 or TRBV12-4; D uncertain. Trimming took off 5 bases at V and 4 bases at J, with 9 bases between the two ends. This CDR3 contains 13 residues. CDR3 DNA sequence: TGTGCCAGCAGTCCCGACGGGAATCAGCCCCAGCATTTT. Residues: CASSPDGNQPQHF.

This clone appeared a single time. The J gene is TRBJ1-2, the V gene TRBV5-6; TRBD1 aligns across 8 bases. J lost 4 bases, V lost 5 bases, and 4 bases had no gene match. Germline CDR1 SGHDT, CDR2 YYEEEE. This CDR3 comprises 13 residues. CDR3 bases: TGTGCCAGCAGGACGACAGGGGTCTATGGCTACACCTTC. This codes for CASRTTGVYGYTF.

The J gene is TRBJ2-7, the V gene TRBV6-5; D is perhaps TRBD1 (5 bases). Germline values: CDR1 MNHEY, CDR2 SVGAGI. V dropped 0 bases and J dropped 0 bases, with 12 bases sitting between them. The CDR3 has 16 amino acids. CDR3 nucleotide sequence: TGTGCCAGCAGTTACTCATCGCAGGGATTCTCCTACGAGCAGTACTTC. It codes for CASSYSSQGFSYEQYF.

The CDR3 region has the DNA TGTGCCAGCAGTTCTTCCGGGACAGGGTGGGATGGCTACACCTTC. Its translation is CASSSSGTGWDGYTF. The gene calls are TRBV7-2 and TRBJ1-2, with TRBD1 identical over 9 bases. CDR1 and CDR2 from the germline V gene are SGHTA and FQGNSA. The CDR3 consists of 15 residues. V shed 6 bases and J 6 bases; nucleotides not matched to a gene: 11.

This clone was counted a few times. The chain has TRBV6-1 and TRBJ2-1; D may be TRBD1 (7 bases). The V end was cut by 3 bases, the J end by 10 bases, with 16 bases between. This CDR3 is 14 amino acids long. The germline CDR1 and CDR2 sequences are MNHNS and SASEGT. The chain's CDR3 is CASSDPLTGREQFF. DNA of the CDR3: TGTGCCAGCAGTGACCCTTTGACAGGGAGGGAGCAGTTCTTC.

The chain is built from TRBV10-3 and TRBJ1-6, with D perhaps matching TRBD1 (6 bases). The CDR3 length is 15 residues. The germline CDR1 and CDR2 sequences are ENHRY and SYGVKD. With 0 bases removed from V and 10 bases from J, the gap between germline ends came to 13 bases. This chain's CDR3 is CAISESVGGGSPLHF. The CDR3 coding sequence is TGTGCCATCAGTGAGTCGGTTGGGGGCGGGTCACCCCTCCACTTT.

The chain couples TRBV5-4 to TRBJ1-4; 7 nucleotides match TRBD1. CDR1 and CDR2 (germline): SGHNT, YYREEE (reference sequence). The CDR3 has 16 amino acids. V was pared by 4 bases and J by 8 bases, with 14 bases of the junction left unmatched. The CDR3 loop reads CASSRSSGTAREKLFF. The CDR3 region has the DNA TGTGCCAGCAGCCGGAGTTCCGGGACAGCGAGAGAAAAACTGTTTTTT.